The rows below give T cell receptor beta chains drawn from one sample of a study of PD-1 blockade in classical Hodgkin lymphoma. TCRdb keeps only in-frame clones here, not all; method: immunoSEQ multiplex PCR. The table shows about 92,000 clones, with nearly 85% occurring only once. The specimen was peripheral blood mononuclear cells (PBMCs), collected before the fourth cycle of nivolumab. Source of these receptors: a human donor with classical Hodgkin lymphoma. CDR3s include the opening cysteine and the closing phenylalanine or tryptophan. The order of the fields is D gene, J gene, V gene, clone size, CDR3 DNA, CDR3 protein. A D gene is named only where the DNA matches it firmly. Some rows have no size entry. The others give once, few or many, or a class for an expanded clone.

d_gene: NA
j_gene: TRBJ2-6
v_gene: TRBV4-3
abundance: NA
CDR3nt: TGCGCCAGCAGCCAAGATGGAGGGGTTGGGGTGGTCACTGGGGCCAACGTCCTGACTTTC
CDR3aa: CASSQDGGVGVVTGANVLTF

d_gene: NA
j_gene: TRBJ1-2
v_gene: TRBV6-6
abundance: NA
CDR3nt: TGTGCCAGCAATATAGGGGGGTATGGCTACACCTTC
CDR3aa: CASNIGGYGYTF

d_gene: TRBD2
j_gene: TRBJ2-3
v_gene: TRBV7-2
abundance: NA
CDR3nt: TGTGCCAGCAGCCCCCCCGGGACTAGCGGGAGGGATGGTACGCAGTATTTT
CDR3aa: CASSPPGTSGRDGTQYF

d_gene: NA
j_gene: TRBJ1-1
v_gene: TRBV29-1
abundance: NA
CDR3nt: TGCAGCGGGACCCCGGGAAGCAGCACTGAAGCTTTCTTT
CDR3aa: CSGTPGSSTEAFF

d_gene: NA
j_gene: TRBJ2-5
v_gene: TRBV2
abundance: NA
CDR3nt: TGTGCCAGCAGTGAAGCCCAGGGAAGGGGAGAGACCCAGTACTTC
CDR3aa: CASSEAQGRGETQYF

d_gene: NA
j_gene: TRBJ1-3
v_gene: TRBV15
abundance: NA
CDR3nt: TGTGCCACCAGCAGTCAAGGGGTCTCTGGAAACACCATATATTTT
CDR3aa: CATSSQGVSGNTIYF

d_gene: NA
j_gene: TRBJ1-1
v_gene: TRBV6-1
abundance: NA
CDR3nt: TGTGCCAGCAGCGCCCTTTGGACAGCAAACACTGAAGCTTTCTTT
CDR3aa: CASSALWTANTEAFF

d_gene: NA
j_gene: TRBJ2-5
v_gene: TRBV9
abundance: NA
CDR3nt: TGTGCCAGCAGCGATAGCGGTTTCAAAGAGACCCAGTACTTC
CDR3aa: CASSDSGFKETQYF

d_gene: NA
j_gene: TRBJ1-2
v_gene: TRBV6-5
abundance: NA
CDR3nt: TGTGCCAGCAGTCCCGACTATAGCCTGGGGGGCTACACCTTC
CDR3aa: CASSPDYSLGGYTF

d_gene: TRBD1
j_gene: TRBJ2-1
v_gene: TRBV7-6
abundance: NA
CDR3nt: TGTGCCAGCAGCCTCCTTCCGGGACAGGGGTCTTACAATGAGCAGTTCTTC
CDR3aa: CASSLLPGQGSYNEQFF

d_gene: NA
j_gene: TRBJ2-5
v_gene: TRBV5-1
abundance: NA
CDR3nt: TGCGCCAGCAGCTTGATGTCAGAAGAGACCCAGTACTTC
CDR3aa: CASSLMSEETQYF

d_gene: TRBD2
j_gene: TRBJ2-7
v_gene: TRBV14
abundance: NA
CDR3nt: TGTGCCAGCAGCCACTCTGGGGACTATTACGAGCAGTACTTC
CDR3aa: CASSHSGDYYEQYF

d_gene: TRBD2
j_gene: TRBJ2-3
v_gene: TRBV5-4
abundance: once
CDR3nt: TGTGCCAGCAGCACCAGACTAGCGGGAGGGGCGGATACGCAGTATTTT
CDR3aa: CASSTRLAGGADTQYF

d_gene: NA
j_gene: TRBJ2-1
v_gene: TRBV25-1
abundance: NA
CDR3nt: TGTGCCAGCAGTGCCGGGGTTTGGAATGAGCAGTTCTTC
CDR3aa: CASSAGVWNEQFF

d_gene: TRBD1
j_gene: TRBJ2-6
v_gene: TRBV27
abundance: many
CDR3nt: TGTGCCAGCAGTCTCCGGACAGGGTCTGGGGCCAACGTCCTGACTTTC
CDR3aa: CASSLRTGSGANVLTF

d_gene: NA
j_gene: TRBJ2-2
v_gene: TRBV5-1
abundance: NA
CDR3nt: TGCGCCAGCAGCTTGGCTGACGGGAACACCGGGGAGCTGTTTTTT
CDR3aa: CASSLADGNTGELFF

d_gene: TRBD1
j_gene: TRBJ2-7
v_gene: TRBV7-8
abundance: once
CDR3nt: TGTGCCAGCAGCCCAGGGGGAGTAGGGCCCGTCGCCTACGAGCAGTACTTC
CDR3aa: CASSPGGVGPVAYEQYF

d_gene: NA
j_gene: TRBJ1-2
v_gene: TRBV7-9
abundance: NA
CDR3nt: TGTGCCAGCAGCTACACGTTAAGGGGAGGCTATGGCTACACCTTC
CDR3aa: CASSYTLRGGYGYTF

d_gene: NA
j_gene: TRBJ2-1
v_gene: TRBV2
abundance: NA
CDR3nt: TGTGCCATCGCCGGCCCCAGGGGTAGCGGAGGGATGAGCTCCTACAATGAGCAGTTCTTC
CDR3aa: CAIAGPRGSGGMSSYNEQFF

d_gene: TRBD2
j_gene: TRBJ2-4
v_gene: TRBV5-4
abundance: NA
CDR3nt: TGTGCCAGCTCCCAGCGGGAGCTGGCCAAAAACATTCAGTACTTC
CDR3aa: CASSQRELAKNIQYF

d_gene: TRBD2
j_gene: TRBJ2-7
v_gene: TRBV27
abundance: NA
CDR3nt: TGTGCCAGCAGTGGCGGGAGGCTACCCACCTACGAGCAGTACTTC
CDR3aa: CASSGGRLPTYEQYF

d_gene: NA
j_gene: TRBJ2-3
v_gene: TRBV5-1
abundance: NA
CDR3nt: TGCGCCAGCAGCCGGGGACCCAGCACAGATACGCAGTATTTT
CDR3aa: CASSRGPSTDTQYF

d_gene: NA
j_gene: TRBJ1-2
v_gene: TRBV4-2
abundance: NA
CDR3nt: TGTGCCAGCAGCCAAGATGAGACAGTAAACTATGGCTACACCTTC
CDR3aa: CASSQDETVNYGYTF

d_gene: NA
j_gene: TRBJ2-3
v_gene: TRBV6-4
abundance: NA
CDR3nt: TGTGCCAGCAGTGACGGTGGATTTCGTACAGATACGCAGTATTTT
CDR3aa: CASSDGGFRTDTQYF

d_gene: TRBD1
j_gene: TRBJ2-6
v_gene: TRBV18
abundance: NA
CDR3nt: TGTGCCAGCTCCGGACAGGGTAGCTCTGGGGCCAACGTCCTGACTTTC
CDR3aa: CASSGQGSSGANVLTF

d_gene: TRBD2
j_gene: TRBJ2-2
v_gene: TRBV6-4
abundance: NA
CDR3nt: TGTGCCAGCAGTCGGGGGGACACCGGGGAGCTGTTTTTT
CDR3aa: CASSRGDTGELFF

d_gene: TRBD2
j_gene: TRBJ2-1
v_gene: TRBV10-2
abundance: NA
CDR3nt: TGCGCCAGCACCCCACTAGCGGGAGCATCGGATGAGCAGTTCTTC
CDR3aa: CASTPLAGASDEQFF

d_gene: TRBD2
j_gene: TRBJ2-1
v_gene: TRBV27
abundance: few
CDR3nt: TGTGCCAGCAGTCCACTCAGCGGGAGAGTCGATTACAATGAGCAGTTCTTC
CDR3aa: CASSPLSGRVDYNEQFF

d_gene: NA
j_gene: TRBJ2-4
v_gene: TRBV19
abundance: once
CDR3nt: TGTGCCAGCGAGACCGGACAGAAAAACATTCAGTACTTC
CDR3aa: CASETGQKNIQYF

d_gene: TRBD2
j_gene: TRBJ2-7
v_gene: TRBV5-1
abundance: NA
CDR3nt: TGCGCCAGCAGAAGCGGGAGAGGGGGACTATACGAGCAGTACTTC
CDR3aa: CASRSGRGGLYEQYF

d_gene: TRBD1
j_gene: TRBJ2-2
v_gene: TRBV18
abundance: few
CDR3nt: TGTGCCAGCTCACCCTTACAGGGGGCGACCGTCGGGGAGCTGTTTTTT
CDR3aa: CASSPLQGATVGELFF

d_gene: TRBD1
j_gene: TRBJ2-7
v_gene: TRBV5-5
abundance: NA
CDR3nt: TGTGCCAGCAGCTCCCGGACAGGGGGCGTATACGAGCAGTACTTC
CDR3aa: CASSSRTGGVYEQYF

d_gene: TRBD2
j_gene: TRBJ2-7
v_gene: TRBV4-1
abundance: NA
CDR3nt: TGCGCCAGCAGCCAAGCTGCCGGGGGCCTAGGACTAGCGGGAGTCTACGAGCAGTACTTC
CDR3aa: CASSQAAGGLGLAGVYEQYF

d_gene: TRBD2
j_gene: TRBJ2-7
v_gene: TRBV7-9
abundance: NA
CDR3nt: TGTGCCAGCCGGGGAAATCTAGCGGGAGTCGAGCAGTACTTC
CDR3aa: CASRGNLAGVEQYF

d_gene: TRBD2
j_gene: TRBJ2-2
v_gene: TRBV10-3
abundance: NA
CDR3nt: TGTGCCATCCGACTAGCGGAGGCCGGGGAGCTGTTTTTT
CDR3aa: CAIRLAEAGELFF

d_gene: TRBD1
j_gene: TRBJ1-5
v_gene: TRBV7-8
abundance: NA
CDR3nt: TGTGCCAGCAGCGGGGGACAGGGGGACCATCAGCCCCAGCATTTT
CDR3aa: CASSGGQGDHQPQHF

d_gene: NA
j_gene: TRBJ2-5
v_gene: TRBV29-1
abundance: NA
CDR3nt: TGCAGCGTTGTCGGGTTCCAGCGCCAAGAGACCCAGTACTTC
CDR3aa: CSVVGFQRQETQYF

d_gene: NA
j_gene: TRBJ2-2
v_gene: TRBV10-1
abundance: NA
CDR3nt: TGCGCCAGCAGTCCGCTTCCCGGGACACCAAACACCGGGGAGCTGTTTTTT
CDR3aa: CASSPLPGTPNTGELFF

d_gene: TRBD1
j_gene: TRBJ2-2
v_gene: TRBV5-1
abundance: NA
CDR3nt: TGCGCCAGCAGCTTGCAGGGGGACAACACCGGGGAGCTGTTTTTT
CDR3aa: CASSLQGDNTGELFF

d_gene: NA
j_gene: TRBJ2-5
v_gene: TRBV29-1
abundance: NA
CDR3nt: TGCAGCGTTGCGGCAGGGCCGGGGACCCAGTACTTC
CDR3aa: CSVAAGPGTQYF

d_gene: TRBD2
j_gene: TRBJ2-2
v_gene: TRBV4-2
abundance: once
CDR3nt: TGTGCCAGCAGCCAAGATGGGGGAGGGACCGGGGAGCTGTTTTTT
CDR3aa: CASSQDGGGTGELFF

d_gene: NA
j_gene: TRBJ2-7
v_gene: TRBV25-1
abundance: NA
CDR3nt: TGTGCCACAACCCCCGGGACCATCATTTCCAACGAGCAGTACTTC
CDR3aa: CATTPGTIISNEQYF

d_gene: TRBD2
j_gene: TRBJ2-7
v_gene: TRBV7-2
abundance: NA
CDR3nt: TGTGCCAGCAGCTTAGGCGGGAGTAACTACGAGCAGTACTTC
CDR3aa: CASSLGGSNYEQYF

d_gene: NA
j_gene: TRBJ1-4
v_gene: TRBV28
abundance: NA
CDR3nt: TGTGCCAGTGACAGCGGGGATTCGCTTGAAAAACTGTTTTTT
CDR3aa: CASDSGDSLEKLFF

d_gene: NA
j_gene: TRBJ1-4
v_gene: TRBV11-2
abundance: once
CDR3nt: TGTGCCAGCAGCTTAGATCCAGGGGCGCAGGAAAAACTGTTTTTT
CDR3aa: CASSLDPGAQEKLFF

d_gene: NA
j_gene: TRBJ1-1
v_gene: TRBV30
abundance: NA
CDR3nt: TGTGCCTGGAGTGTAGGTCTTAACACTGAAGCTTTCTTT
CDR3aa: CAWSVGLNTEAFF

d_gene: NA
j_gene: TRBJ2-1
v_gene: TRBV25-1
abundance: NA
CDR3nt: TGTGCCAGCTCGGAGATCTACAATGAGCAGTTCTTC
CDR3aa: CASSEIYNEQFF

d_gene: NA
j_gene: TRBJ2-3
v_gene: TRBV5-1
abundance: once
CDR3nt: TGCGCCAGCAGCTTGGTCGGAGGGGCTACAGATACGCAGTATTTT
CDR3aa: CASSLVGGATDTQYF